This TCR beta chain originates from a study of blood T cell repertoires in COVID-19. Germline loops: CDR1 MNHEY, CDR2 SVGAGI. The V end was cut by 7 bases, the J end by 4 bases, with 13 bases between. The CDR3 runs 13 residues. Original processing methods: Quantification of nucleated cells was approximated via reference gene primer amplification. The data were produced by immunoSEQ multiplex PCR, yet TCRdb's version contains in-frame clones alone and is incomplete. D and trimming come from the DNA, and the V and J calls and clone size come from that table. Of 100,000 or so clones in the sample, approximately 81% were seen once.

The chain employs TRBV6-5 and TRBJ1-1; D ambiguous. The sequence was collected from a man in his fifties or sixties with acute or convalescent COVID-19. Sequences were obtained from peripheral blood. The chain's CDR3 is CASIQQLGTEAFF. CDR3 nucleotides: TGTGCCAGCATCCAACAGTTGGGCACTGAAGCTTTCTTT.